This T cell receptor (beta chain) was found in a study of blood T cell repertoires in COVID-19. Study-wide context: Collection of acute and convalescent COVID-19 samples took place in the United States, Italy and Spain.

The V gene end was trimmed by 3 bases and the J gene end by 5 bases; junction bases not matched to a gene: 14. This CDR3 has 17 amino acids. Germline CDR1 and CDR2: SGHNT and YYREEE (reference sequence). Assay: immunoSEQ multiplex PCR; the TCRdb copy retains only in-frame clones and omits some. The table has hundreds of thousands of clones, roughly 89% seen once. Ages ranged from about 18 to 89 years, with residence in 24 US areas. The sequencing sample was made of PBMCs or T cells enriched from blood (not recorded which). The chain employs TRBV5-4 and TRBJ2-5; 9 nucleotides line up with TRBD2. The TCR comes from a young woman who had recovered from COVID-19. The CDR3, as DNA: TGTGCCAGCAGCTGGGGTAGCGGGGGCGGCTCCCGGGAGACCCAGTACTTC. Translating gives CASSWGSGGGSRETQYF.